These 32 T cell receptor beta chains originate from one sample sequenced in a study of blood T cell repertoires in COVID-19. Profiled with immunoSEQ multiplex PCR; TCRdb holds only in-frame clones, not every one. The sample has a few hundred thousand clones, around 90% seen once. Sequencing input: peripheral blood. These receptors were taken from a woman between 45 and 65 years old with COVID-19, enrolled during active disease.

This chain uses TRBV11-3 with TRBJ2-4; D not certain. The CDR3 length is 13 residues. CDR1 is SGHNT, CDR2 YENEEA, per germline. The V end lost 5 bases, the J end lost 9 bases, and 14 bases lay between the germline ends. CDR3: CASSRDALGIQYF. The CDR3, as DNA: TGTGCCAGCAGCCGAGACGCCCTAGGCATTCAGTACTTC.

The chain couples TRBV5-1 to TRBJ2-3; 7 bases are shared with TRBD2. V shed 2 bases, J shed 0 bases, and the junction held 9 bases outside the gene matches. This CDR3 has 17 amino acids. The germline V gene encodes CDR1 SGHRS and CDR2 YFSETQ. CDR3 in amino acids: CASSFRGGGSSTDTQYF. The CDR3, as DNA: TGCGCCAGCAGCTTCCGGGGCGGGGGATCTAGCACAGATACGCAGTATTTT.

The genes are TRBV29-1 and TRBJ1-5; TRBD1 agrees at 8 bases. Germline CDR1 and CDR2: SQVTM and ANQGSEA. With V trimmed by 5 bases and J by 7 bases, 13 bases remained unmatched. The CDR3 loop spans 15 amino acids. The CDR3 loop reads CSVSEGRQGIQPQHF. CDR3 in DNA: TGCAGCGTTTCAGAGGGGCGACAGGGGATACAGCCCCAGCATTTT.

This chain uses TRBV4-3 with TRBJ1-1; no definite D call. Looked up from germline, CDR1 is LGHNA and CDR2 is YSLEER. This CDR3 comprises 13 residues. Trimming shortened V by 1 base and J by 11 bases, and 14 bases separated the two germline ends. CDR3 loop: CASSQGGNVRAFF. The CDR3 nucleotides read TGCGCCAGCAGCCAAGGAGGGAACGTAAGGGCTTTCTTT.

This clone came up many times. The chain recombines TRBV2 with TRBJ1-2, with 7 bases identical to TRBD1. Germline values: CDR1 SNHLY, CDR2 FYNNEI. Unmatched junction bases numbered 6, after V lost 10 bases and J lost 4 bases. The CDR3 is made up of 12 amino acids. The CDR3 sequence is CATRTGAYGYTF. The CDR3, as DNA: TGTGCCACCCGAACAGGGGCCTATGGCTACACCTTC.

V usage is TRBV5-1 and J usage is TRBJ1-1; tentative D call: TRBD1 (6 bases). V shed 6 bases and J shed 1 base, with 13 bases lying between them. From germline, CDR1 is SGHRS and CDR2 YFSETQ. The CDR3 has 14 amino acids. CDR3 residues: CASTQQQGNTEAFF. Here the CDR3 DNA reads TGCGCCAGCACACAGCAACAGGGGAACACTGAAGCTTTCTTT.

J is TRBJ2-3 and V is TRBV15, with 12 bases matching TRBD1. V lost 1 base, J lost 5 bases, and 7 bases stayed unmatched. Germline CDR1 reads LNHNV; CDR2 reads YYDKDF (reference sequence). The CDR3 is 17 amino acids. This chain's CDR3 is CATSRAWGQGAGDTQYF. Written as DNA, the CDR3 is TGTGCCACCAGCAGAGCCTGGGGACAGGGGGCGGGAGATACGCAGTATTTT. The full variable domain, its missing parts supplied by reference TRBV15 and TRBJ2-3, is DAMVIQNPRYQVTQFGKPVTLSCSQTLNHNVMYWYQQKSSQAPKLLFHYYDKDFNNEADTPDNFQSRRPNTSFCFLDIRSPGLGDTAMYLCATSRAWGQGAGDTQYFGPGTRLTVL.

V and J are TRBV6-2 or TRBV6-3 and TRBJ2-1, with a possible D match to TRBD2 (5 bases). Germline V CDR1 and CDR2: MNHEY, SVGEGT. This CDR3 region has 14 residues. With 4 bases removed from V and 7 bases from J, the gap between germline ends came to 14 bases. The CDR3 coding sequence is TGTGCCAGCAGTTCAGTCAGCGGTCGGAATGAGCAGTTCTTC. It translates to CASSSVSGRNEQFF.

DNA for the CDR3: TGTGCCAGTAGTATATGGAACCAAGGGGGCGGCTGGGGCTATGGCTACACCTTC. Its translation is CASSIWNQGGGWGYGYTF. V gene TRBV19 combines with J gene TRBJ1-2, with 7 bases aligning to TRBD1. V lost 2 bases to trimming and J lost 4 bases; unmatched junction nucleotides: 16. The CDR3 loop spans 18 amino acids. Germline CDR1 and CDR2: LNHDA and SQIVND (reference sequence).

The gene calls are TRBV25-1 and TRBJ2-2; weak D call: TRBD1 (6 bases). This CDR3 region has 15 residues. Germline CDR1 is MGHDK and CDR2 is SYGVNS. Deletions cut 5 bases from V and 2 bases from J, with 12 bases between. The CDR3 loop reads CASSLQGLNTGELFF. The CDR3, as DNA: TGTGCCAGCAGTCTCCAGGGGTTAAACACCGGGGAGCTGTTTTTT.

The chain carries TRBV5-1 and TRBJ1-3; possible D gene TRBD1, 5 bases. The CDR3 has 16 amino acids. Trimming took off 0 bases at V and 1 base at J, with 11 bases between the two ends. Germline V gene data show CDR1 as SGHRS and CDR2 as YFSETQ. DNA for the CDR3: TGCGCCAGCAGCTTGGGGGGCATCCGGTCTGGAAACACCATATATTTT. Translating gives CASSLGGIRSGNTIYF.

V is TRBV7-2 and J is TRBJ2-3; possible D gene TRBD1, 5 bases. Germline V gene sequence: CDR1 SGHTA, CDR2 FQGNSA. Trimming shortened V by 0 bases and J by 3 bases, and 7 bases separated the two germline ends. This CDR3 has 14 residues. This chain's CDR3 is CASSLAKGTDTQYF. DNA of the CDR3: TGTGCCAGCAGCTTAGCCAAGGGGACAGATACGCAGTATTTT. The full variable domain, with the rest looked up from reference TRBV7-2 and TRBJ2-3, is GAGVSQSPSNKVTEKGKDVELRCDPISGHTALYWYRQSLGQGLEFLIYFQGNSAPDKSGLPSDRFSAERTGGSVSTLTIQRTQQEDSAVYLCASSLAKGTDTQYFGPGTRLTVL.

CDR3 amino acids: CATSGTYEQYF. CDR3 sequence (DNA): TGTGCCACTAGCGGGACATACGAGCAGTACTTC. This sequence joins TRBV19 and TRBJ2-7; 9 nucleotides agree with TRBD2. V shed 10 bases, J shed 4 bases, and the junction held 2 bases outside the gene matches. Germline V gene data show CDR1 as LNHDA and CDR2 as SQIVND (reference sequence). There are 11 residues in the CDR3.

This clone has only a few counts. The V gene is TRBV7-9, the J gene TRBJ2-2; D gene unclear. Germline values: CDR1 SEHNR, CDR2 FQNEAQ (reference sequence). The CDR3 consists of 15 residues. Trimming left V 4 bases short and J 4 bases short, with 13 bases between. The CDR3 nucleotides read TGTGCCAGCAGCTCCATTACTACCCTCACCGGGGAGCTGTTTTTT. Translation: CASSSITTLTGELFF. The whole variable domain, filled in from reference TRBV7-9 and TRBJ2-2, reads DTGVSQNPRHKITKRGQNVTFRCDPISEHNRLYWYRQTLGQGPEFLTYFQNEAQLEKSRLLSDRFSAERPKGSFSTLEIQRTEQGDSAMYLCASSSITTLTGELFFGEGSRLTVL.

The chain links TRBV5-1 to TRBJ2-1, with 13 nucleotides matching TRBD2. CDR3 length: 16 amino acids. V lost 4 bases to trimming and J lost 2 bases; unmatched junction nucleotides: 3. The germline CDR1 and CDR2 sequences are SGHRS and YFSETQ. CDR3 amino acids: CASSGGLAGPYNEQFF. In DNA, the CDR3 is TGCGCCAGCAGCGGGGGACTAGCGGGACCCTACAATGAGCAGTTCTTC.

The V gene is TRBV6-5, the J gene TRBJ2-7; 10 bases are shared with TRBD1. CDR1 and CDR2 (germline): MNHEY, SVGAGI. Losses at the gene ends were 5 bases for V and 5 bases for J; bases not matched to a gene: 3. The CDR3 sequence is 13 residues long. DNA of the CDR3: TGTGCCAGCAGTATTGGGACAGGGGACGAGCAGTACTTC. It specifies CASSIGTGDEQYF.

This chain joins TRBV15 and TRBJ1-2, with 9 bases matching TRBD1. CDR1 and CDR2 from the germline V gene are LNHNV and YYDKDF (reference sequence). The V segment lost 0 bases and the J segment 10 bases; nucleotides outside the gene matches: 9. The CDR3 consists of 15 residues. The DNA of the CDR3 is TGTGCCACCAGCAGAGATCTAGGACAGGGGTCGCTCTACACCTTC. This sequence encodes CATSRDLGQGSLYTF.

This clone showed up just a few times. The chain is built from TRBV27 and TRBJ2-1; 9 nucleotides line up with TRBD2. Germline V gene lookup returns CDR1 MNHEY and CDR2 SMNVEV (reference sequence). V shed 0 bases and J 12 bases; nucleotides not matched to a gene: 15. This CDR3 is 17 amino acids long. The CDR3 sequence: CASSLSWAPSGIDVQFF. For the CDR3, the DNA is TGTGCCAGCAGTTTATCCTGGGCGCCTAGCGGGATTGATGTGCAGTTCTTC.

The rearrangement uses TRBV6-2 or TRBV6-3 and TRBJ2-1; TRBD2 aligns across 16 bases. The CDR3 runs to 15 residues. Germline CDR1 and CDR2: MNHEY and SVGEGT. J gave up 10 bases and V 0 bases, and 0 bases lay outside the gene matches. The CDR3 is CASSYSGLAGGEQFF. DNA of the CDR3: TGTGCCAGCAGTTACTCGGGACTAGCGGGAGGGGAGCAGTTCTTC.

In this sample, this clone turned up many times. CDR3 residues: CASRFTGATSGVGTEAFF. CDR3 sequence (DNA): TGTGCCAGCAGATTCACCGGAGCGACCTCAGGGGTCGGAACTGAAGCTTTCTTT. The chain carries TRBV7-3 and TRBJ1-1, with a tentative D call TRBD1 (6 bases). Trimming removed 6 bases at V and 5 bases at J, with 28 bases between. Germline loops: CDR1 SGHTA, CDR2 FQGTGA. The CDR3 sequence is 18 residues long.

The genes are TRBV11-3 and TRBJ1-1, with D unresolved. Trimming shortened V by 5 bases and J by 4 bases, and 20 bases separated the two germline ends. Germline CDR1 SGHNT, CDR2 YENEEA. The CDR3 has 16 amino acids. This CDR3 is CASSQNLEALGTEAFF. CDR3 DNA sequence: TGTGCCAGCAGCCAAAACTTGGAGGCTTTAGGCACTGAAGCTTTCTTT.

CDR3 nucleotides: TGTGCCAGTAGTATAGGACAGGGAATGGGTACAGATACGCAGTATTTT. It codes for CASSIGQGMGTDTQYF. The chain links TRBV19 to TRBJ2-3; 7 bases match TRBD1. Trimming at V came to 1 base and at J to 3 bases, leaving 7 bases not matched to a gene. The CDR3 consists of 16 residues. CDR1 and CDR2 (germline): LNHDA, SQIVND (reference sequence). The entire variable domain, with the rest obtained from reference TRBV19 and TRBJ2-3, is as follows: DGGITQSPKYLFRKEGQNVTLSCEQNLNHDAMYWYRQDPGQGLRLIYYSQIVNDFQKGDIAEGYSVSREKKESFPLTVTSAQKNPTAFYLCASSIGQGMGTDTQYFGPGTRLTVL.

The chain couples TRBV5-6 to TRBJ2-7, with TRBD1 as a possible D gene (6 bases). Per the germline V gene, CDR1 is SGHDT and CDR2 is YYEEEE. V shed 0 bases and J shed 2 bases, with 12 bases lying between them. The CDR3 covers 15 residues. The CDR3 sequence: CASSLGQGKTYEQYF. CDR3 coding DNA: TGTGCCAGCAGCTTGGGGCAGGGGAAAACCTACGAGCAGTACTTC.

The J gene is TRBJ2-7, the V gene TRBV5-4; 9 bases line up with TRBD1. CDR1 SGHNT and CDR2 YYREEE come from the germline V gene (reference sequence). CDR3 length: 14 amino acids. The trim removed 4 bases at V and 6 bases at J, leaving 8 bases unmatched. CDR3 in amino acids: CASSPPRTGAEQYF. As DNA, the CDR3 is TGTGCCAGCAGCCCTCCGAGGACAGGGGCCGAGCAGTACTTC.

This chain uses TRBV7-2 with TRBJ2-7, with D possibly being TRBD2 (6 bases). V lost 8 bases, J lost 4 bases, and 12 bases lay in between. CDR3 size: 12 residues. Germline assignment: CDR1 SGHTA and CDR2 FQGNSA. Here the CDR3 DNA reads TGTGCCAGCTGCCGTCGGGGGTACGAGCAGTACTTC. Translation gives CASCRRGYEQYF.

V usage is TRBV28 and J usage is TRBJ2-7, with 7 bases aligning to TRBD1. The CDR3 has 13 residues. With 3 bases clipped from V and 6 bases from J, the junction kept 5 bases outside the gene matches. The germline V gene encodes CDR1 MDHEN and CDR2 SYDVKM. Written as DNA, the CDR3 is TGTGCCAGCAGTTTCCGAGGACAGGTCGAGCAGTACTTC. Its translation: CASSFRGQVEQYF.

The count of this clone is one. This chain uses TRBV10-3 with TRBJ2-1, with TRBD2 identical over 13 bases. Germline CDR1 ENHRY, CDR2 SYGVKD. With 7 bases clipped from V and 8 bases from J, the junction kept 8 bases outside the gene matches. The CDR3 covers 15 residues. CDR3 region: CAIKVLAGGTDEQFF. CDR3 in DNA: TGTGCCATCAAAGTACTAGCGGGAGGGACGGATGAGCAGTTCTTC.

The gene calls are TRBV27 and TRBJ2-1; TRBD1 might be the D (6 bases). Trimming took 4 bases from V and 6 from J, leaving 16 bases between them. The CDR3 is made up of 15 amino acids. Germline loops: CDR1 MNHEY, CDR2 SMNVEV (reference sequence). The CDR3 nucleotides are TGTGCCAGCAGTTCTACAGGGAGAGGGGGCAATGAGCAGTTCTTC. Translating gives CASSSTGRGGNEQFF.

J is TRBJ1-2 and V is TRBV27; TRBD1 agrees at 10 bases. The CDR3 consists of 17 residues. From germline, CDR1 is MNHEY and CDR2 SMNVEV (reference sequence). The J segment lost 4 bases and the V segment lost 0 bases, leaving 8 bases of the junction unmatched. Here the CDR3 DNA reads TGTGCCAGCAGTTTATCGGAGGGACAGGGGCTTCTCTATGGCTACACCTTC. Translated: CASSLSEGQGLLYGYTF.

The chain uses TRBV11-2 and TRBJ2-3; TRBD2 aligns across 12 bases. The germline V gene has CDR1 SGHAT and CDR2 FQNNGV. This CDR3 contains 15 residues. V dropped 5 bases and J dropped 1; count of bases not matched to a gene: 1. As DNA, the CDR3 is TGTGCCAGCAGCCGACTAGCGGGAGGCACAGATACGCAGTATTTT. Its translation is CASSRLAGGTDTQYF.

The rearrangement links TRBV3-1 (or the pseudogene TRBV3-2) to TRBJ2-1; TRBD1 is a possible D gene (5 bases). Trimming took off 0 bases at V and 4 bases at J, with 19 bases between the two ends. The length of the CDR3 is 18 residues. Germline V gene data show CDR1 as LGHDT and CDR2 as YNNKEL (reference sequence). The CDR3 DNA reads as TGTGCCAGCAGCCAAGATCCTTACGGGCAGGGTTGGTACAATGAGCAGTTCTTC. Translation: CASSQDPYGQGWYNEQFF.

This clone was picked up one time. The genes are TRBV27 and TRBJ2-2; 7 bases match TRBD2. Germline assignment: CDR1 MNHEY and CDR2 SMNVEV (reference sequence). The CDR3 is made up of 14 amino acids. J lost 3 bases, V lost 8 bases, and 6 bases had no gene match. Here the CDR3 reads CASRRGTYTGELFF. For the CDR3, the DNA is TGTGCCAGCCGGCGGGGGACCTACACCGGGGAGCTGTTTTTT.